The clone carrying this TCR beta chain has a count of ten or more. Its antigen is not identified. Germline CDR1 and CDR2: SGHAT and FQNNGV. This CDR3 is 15 amino acids long. The V end lost 1 base, the J end lost 6 bases, and 16 bases lay between the germline ends. This sample was included in a study of regulatory T cells in long-lasting Graves disease. Study-wide results and caveats: The study found TRBV28, TRBJ1-2 and TRBJ2-5 favored in persistent disease. Newly diagnosed Graves' patients exceeded persistent ones in TCR diversity.

Through Arm-PCR of CDR3 regions and iRepertoire HTBI primers, TCR beta libraries were built. TCRdb passed the multiplex PCR reads through MiXCR, listing each CDR3 protein once. Of roughly 430,000 distinct CDR3 sequences listed, 21% are singletons. Specified time point: persistent/refractory GD, antithyroid drugs over 5 years with positive TRAb. Making the TCR library involved RNA that had been extracted from PBMCs. Investigators report Graves' disease was diagnosed under American Thyroid Association guidelines. V and J are TRBV11-2 and TRBJ2-7, with TRBD2 as a possible D gene (6 bases). The specimen was peripheral blood mononuclear cells (PBMCs), collected when the disease was refractory, from a patient treated with antithyroid drugs. The source is a female donor with Graves disease. The CDR3 protein is CASSLAASELVEQYF. CDR3 sequence (DNA): TGTGCCAGCAGCTTAGCGGCTAGCGAGTTGGTCGAGCAGTACTTC. The full variable domain, in which reference TRBV11-2 and TRBJ2-7 provide the parts outside the CDR3, is EAGVAQSPRYKIIEKRQSVAFWCNPISGHATLYWYQQILGQGPKLLIQFQNNGVVDDSQLPKDRFSAERLKGVDSTLKIQPAKLEDSAVYLCASSLAASELVEQYFGPGTRLTVT.